This is a list of T cell receptor beta chains from one sample in a study of T cell changes during pregnancy in multiple sclerosis. Some clones are missing from TCRdb's copy, which holds only in-frame ones; the method was immunoSEQ multiplex PCR. The table records approximately 82,000 clones, around nine tenths of them present only once. Sequencing used CD4+ T cells from peripheral blood mononuclear cells, obtained in the second trimester of pregnancy. All receptors come from a female donor with multiple sclerosis, enrolled in a pregnancy study. CDR3s leave out the opening cysteine and the closing phenylalanine or tryptophan.

TRBV6-5	TRBJ2-4	ASGRGAKNIQY
TRBV13	TRBJ2-7	ASSRDRGQNEQY
TRBV29-1	TRBJ1-2	SVGQGNPYSYT
TRBV11-3	TRBJ2-3	ASSRTSGTDTQY
TRBV10-3	TRBJ2-3	AISAGTSDTTDTQY
TRBV18	TRBJ1-6	ASSPGQGDSPLH
TRBV30	TRBJ1-1	AWSVRGQGAAEAF
TRBV7-7	TRBJ2-3	ASSLSGGADTQY
TRBV11-3	TRBJ1-1	ASSLGQGENTEAF
TRBV25-1	TRBJ2-1	ASSGGLATEQF
TRBV14	TRBJ1-1	ASSGQGNTEAF
TRBV30	TRBJ2-2	AWSETLGELF
TRBV5-1	TRBJ1-4	ASSPGGDEKLF
TRBV7-2	TRBJ2-2	ASRLTGTNTGELF
TRBV7-3	TRBJ2-3	ASSAGSGVTDTQY
TRBV27	TRBJ2-4	ASTSGGAKNIQY
TRBV29-1	TRBJ2-7	SATEQGNYEQY
TRBV5-6	TRBJ1-3	ASSFRQGKLFSGNTIY
TRBV27	TRBJ1-6	ASSSVRGTGQRSPLH
TRBV14	TRBJ2-4	ASSQVGTSGNIQY
TRBV18	TRBJ1-1	ASSRLGQNTEAF
TRBV5-4	TRBJ1-1	ASSLRDSQYTEAF
TRBV28	TRBJ2-7	ASTSLYEQY
TRBV5-1	TRBJ2-2	ASSYSSYTGELF
TRBV7-2	TRBJ2-7	ASSLTLDTYEQY
TRBV18	TRBJ1-2	ASSPPSAGIHGYT
TRBV5-6	TRBJ2-1	ASSPRGAGGLGEQF
TRBV9	TRBJ2-3	ASSVEASDTDTQY
TRBV7-9	TRBJ2-7	ASSYKPGTSGSNEQY
TRBV5-5	TRBJ1-2	ASSLADWYGYT
TRBV27	TRBJ2-5	ASSLSWTGEKTQY
TRBV2	TRBJ1-4	ATPGGPESDEKLF